These 15 T cell receptor beta chains came from one sample sequenced in a study of shared clonotypes between healthy human individuals. Positive CCR7 selection of CD45RO-negative cells yielded the naive CD8 cells, and terminally differentiated effector memory CD45RA+ cells were excluded. Produced via immunoSEQ multiplex PCR; TCRdb's table is partial and in-frame only. The data contain about 750,000 clones, approximately 92% of them singletons. Sequenced material: naive CD8+ T cells sorted from blood. Receptor source: a young man in good health.

This clone was counted once. This chain joins TRBV7-9 and TRBJ2-4; the D gene is possibly TRBD2 (5 bases). The CDR3 runs to 17 residues. CDR1 is SEHNR and CDR2 is FQNEAQ in the germline V gene (reference sequence). Trimming cost V 5 bases and J 10 bases, with 27 bases left between them. The CDR3 here is CASSTPWGEKSSGIQYF. CDR3 bases: TGTGCCAGCAGCACCCCGTGGGGTGAGAAATCTTCGGGAATTCAGTACTTC.

The CDR3 sequence: CASSLLRVDAEQFF. The DNA for the CDR3 is TGTGCCAGCAGTTTATTGCGGGTCGATGCTGAGCAGTTCTTC. The chain couples TRBV27 to TRBJ2-1; tentatively, D is TRBD2 (5 bases). V dropped 1 base and J dropped 9 bases, with 13 bases sitting between them. The CDR3 is 14 amino acids. Germline values: CDR1 MNHEY, CDR2 SMNVEV (reference sequence).

The chain uses TRBV6-5 and TRBJ1-2, with no clear D. The germline V gene has CDR1 MNHEY and CDR2 SVGAGI. This CDR3 has 10 amino acids. V was clipped by 6 bases and J by 6 bases, with 5 bases between them. CDR3 DNA: TGTGCCAGCAGGGGAGATGGCTACACCTTC. Encoded protein: CASRGDGYTF.

The gene calls are TRBV2 and TRBJ2-5; D call uncertain. The J call may be mistaken, given a closer DNA end match to TRBJ2-7. CDR1 and CDR2 (germline): SNHLY, FYNNEI. The length of the CDR3 is 14 residues. CDR3 residues: CASSPNKGPYEQYF. CDR3 sequence (DNA): TGTGCCAGCAGTCCAAATAAGGGTCCCTACGAGCAGTACTTC.

The CDR3 protein is CASGTLTGELFF. The CDR3 DNA follows: TGTGCCAGCGGGACACTCACCGGGGAGCTGTTTTTT. V usage is TRBV19 and J usage is TRBJ2-2, with D possibly matching TRBD1 (6 bases). V was cut by 9 bases and J by 4 bases, with 9 bases left in between. Germline-derived CDR1 and CDR2 are LNHDA and SQIVND (reference sequence). The CDR3 is 12 amino acids. The full variable domain, completed using reference TRBV19 and TRBJ2-2, is DGGITQSPKYLFRKEGQNVTLSCEQNLNHDAMYWYRQDPGQGLRLIYYSQIVNDFQKGDIAEGYSVSREKKESFPLTVTSAQKNPTAFYLCASGTLTGELFFGEGSRLTVL.

V and J are TRBV11-2 and TRBJ2-3, with D unresolved. Trimming cost V 2 bases and J 6 bases, with 9 bases left between them. Germline V lookup: CDR1 SGHAT, CDR2 FQNNGV. The CDR3 is 13 residues long. The CDR3 loop reads CASSLITMDTQYF. The CDR3 DNA reads as TGTGCCAGCAGCTTAATCACAATGGATACGCAGTATTTT.

The chain couples TRBV14 to TRBJ2-7, with TRBD1 matching over 7 bases. This CDR3 is built from 16 residues. V shed 3 bases and J 2 bases; nucleotides not matched to a gene: 10. CDR1 is SGHDN and CDR2 is FVKESK in the germline V gene. CDR3 nucleotide sequence: TGTGCCAGCAGCCATCGAGGGACAGTCCCTCCCTACGAGCAGTACTTC. Translated, it gives CASSHRGTVPPYEQYF. Together with reference TRBV14 and TRBJ2-7, the CDR3 gives the full variable domain: EAGVTQFPSHSVIEKGQTVTLRCDPISGHDNLYWYRRVMGKEIKFLLHFVKESKQDESGMPNNRFLAERTGGTYSTLKVQPAELEDSGVYFCASSHRGTVPPYEQYFGPGTRLTVT.

V and J are TRBV27 and TRBJ1-1, with a weak D call TRBD1 (6 bases). Per germline, CDR1 MNHEY and CDR2 SMNVEV (reference sequence). This CDR3 contains 13 residues. V was pared by 8 bases and J by 1 base, with 11 bases between. This chain's CDR3 is CASGLQGNTEAFF. Here the CDR3 DNA reads TGTGCCAGCGGCTTACAGGGGAACACTGAAGCTTTCTTT.

The genes are TRBV15 and TRBJ1-5, with a possible D match to TRBD1 (6 bases). This CDR3 region has 15 residues. Per the germline V gene, CDR1 is LNHNV and CDR2 is YYDKDF (reference sequence). The ends were cut back, 0 bases at V and 7 bases at J, with 13 bases in the middle. This CDR3 is CATSRDLGGGQPQHF. The DNA for the CDR3 is TGTGCCACCAGCAGAGATTTAGGGGGTGGCCAGCCCCAGCATTTT.

This clone was seen just once. V gene TRBV7-2 combines with J gene TRBJ1-2; D is unresolved. Germline V gene sequence: CDR1 SGHTA, CDR2 FQGNSA. Trimming pared 7 bases from V and 6 bases from J, leaving 18 bases between. This CDR3 contains 14 residues. The CDR3, as DNA: TGTGCCAGCAACGACCCTAACCGGCCCGATGGCTACACCTTC. Translation gives CASNDPNRPDGYTF.

The rearrangement links TRBV7-9 to TRBJ1-5; 12 bases are shared with TRBD1. The CDR3 runs to 17 residues. Germline-derived CDR1 and CDR2 are SEHNR and FQNEAQ (reference sequence). V dropped 5 bases and J dropped 3; count of bases not matched to a gene: 8. The chain's CDR3 is CASSPTGTGGSNQPQHF. The CDR3 DNA follows: TGTGCCAGCAGCCCTACCGGGACAGGGGGCTCCAATCAGCCCCAGCATTTT.

The J gene is TRBJ2-7, the V gene TRBV28, with 13 bases that match TRBD2. The V gene end was trimmed by 4 bases and the J gene end by 7 bases; junction bases not matched to a gene: 7. The CDR3 runs 15 residues. Germline V lookup: CDR1 MDHEN, CDR2 SYDVKM. The CDR3 DNA reads as TGTGCCAGCAGTTGGGGGACTAGCGGGACGGCTGAGCAGTACTTC. Translating it yields CASSWGTSGTAEQYF.

The gene calls are TRBV10-1 and TRBJ2-1; 13 bases line up with TRBD2. With V trimmed by 10 bases and J by 0 bases, 9 bases remained unmatched. Germline assignment: CDR1 WNHNN and CDR2 SYGVQD (reference sequence). There are 17 residues in the CDR3. Here the CDR3 reads CANQGTSGTGSYNEQFF. In DNA, the CDR3 is TGCGCCAACCAAGGGACTAGCGGGACCGGCTCCTACAATGAGCAGTTCTTC.

Regarding this clone: Other DNA variants within this sample encode the same CDR3. The chain joins TRBV27 to TRBJ2-1; either TRBD1 or TRBD2 may supply D (5 bases each). Deletions cut 3 bases from V and 5 bases from J, with 8 bases between. The CDR3 runs to 13 residues. CDR1 and CDR2 (germline): MNHEY, SMNVEV (reference sequence). The CDR3 DNA sequence: TGTGCCAGCAGTTTGTTGGGGGACAATGAGCAGTTCTTC. It codes for CASSLLGDNEQFF.

The chain links TRBV6-1 to TRBJ2-5; TRBD2 aligns across 7 bases. Per the germline V gene, CDR1 is MNHNS and CDR2 is SASEGT. Trimming at V came to 3 bases and at J to 2 bases, leaving 3 bases not matched to a gene. The CDR3 consists of 14 residues. CDR3 in amino acids: CASSDSSGQETQYF. The CDR3 coding sequence is TGTGCCAGCAGTGACTCTAGCGGTCAAGAGACCCAGTACTTC.